This T cell receptor (beta chain) was recovered during a study of blood T cell repertoires in COVID-19. Study-wide background: In each case, the material was cDNA or gDNA derived from T cells, B-cell-depleted T cells, or PBMCs.

Germline lookup yields CDR1 MNHEY and CDR2 SVGEGT. The CDR3 totals 15 residues. Trimming left V 2 bases short and J 0 bases short, with 8 bases between. Sequenced by immunoSEQ multiplex PCR; TCRdb stores in-frame clones only, minus some. The sample contains around 110,000 clones, about nine tenths of which appear only once. Specimen: peripheral blood. The TCR originated in a human donor with active COVID-19. The donor label of this sample is uncertain. V gene TRBV6-2 or TRBV6-3 combines with J gene TRBJ1-3; D gene ambiguous. CDR3 nucleotides: TGTGCCAGCAGTTACCCCGAGTCCTCTGGAAACACCATATATTTT. Its protein product is CASSYPESSGNTIYF.